The 22 T cell receptor beta chains listed next were all sequenced from one sample in a study of shared T cell receptors in the human thymus. TCRdb's table, derived via immunoSEQ multiplex PCR, lists solely in-frame clones and lacks some. Among 600,000 to 900,000 clones listed, 80% to 90% were seen once. A further study also used this sample, focusing on human thymus T cells.

The material sequenced was thymocytes. Receptors originate from a girl younger than two with a congenital heart defect.

This clone was seen only a few times. The V gene is TRBV27, the J gene TRBJ1-6; possible D gene TRBD1, 6 bases. Germline V gene lookup returns CDR1 MNHEY and CDR2 SMNVEV (reference sequence). V lost 2 bases and J 10 bases, leaving 18 bases between the germline ends. The CDR3 runs 16 residues. The CDR3 is CASSLRGRGFRSPLHF. CDR3 sequence (DNA): TGTGCCAGCAGTTTACGGGGGAGGGGGTTCAGGTCACCCCTCCACTTT.

The CDR3 spells CASRPSFRQETQYF. DNA of the CDR3: TGTGCCAGCAGACCCAGTTTCCGCCAAGAGACCCAGTACTTC. This chain links TRBV14 with TRBJ2-5; D gene ambiguous. Trimming pared 6 bases from V and 1 base from J, leaving 12 bases between. The CDR3 covers 14 residues. Per the germline V gene, CDR1 is SGHDN and CDR2 is FVKESK.

This clone was picked up one time. This sequence joins TRBV7-8 and TRBJ1-6; tentative D call: TRBD1 (5 bases). CDR1 and CDR2 from the germline V gene are SGHVS and FQNEAQ. V shed 0 bases and J shed 6 bases, with 6 bases lying between them. The CDR3 runs 14 residues. This CDR3 reads CASSLAGGNSPLHF. In nucleotides, the CDR3 is TGTGCCAGCAGCTTAGCCGGGGGTAATTCACCCCTCCACTTT.

The chain is built from TRBV5-1 and TRBJ2-1, with 10 bases fitting TRBD2. The junction had 7 bases not matched to a gene; V was cut back by 4 bases and J by 0 bases. The CDR3 extends over 17 amino acids. In germline, CDR1 is SGHRS, CDR2 YFSETQ. CDR3 sequence: CASSANSGGPSYNEQFF. CDR3 in DNA: TGCGCCAGCAGCGCCAATAGCGGGGGGCCCTCCTACAATGAGCAGTTCTTC.

This clone was observed a few times. The chain uses TRBV30 and TRBJ2-1; perhaps TRBD2 as D (6 bases). CDR1 GTSNPN and CDR2 SVGIG come from the germline V gene (reference sequence). The V end was cut by 3 bases, the J end by 8 bases, with 23 bases between. CDR3 length: 16 residues. DNA of the CDR3: TGTGCCTGGAGCCCTCAAGGGTGGGGGGTTGTGTATGAGCAGTTCTTC. This sequence encodes CAWSPQGWGVVYEQFF.

In its sample, this clone was seen a few times. CDR3 sequence (DNA): TGTGCCAGCAGCGGGGGTCGGGACAGAGACACCGGGGAGCTGTTTTTT. Encoded protein: CASSGGRDRDTGELFF. J is TRBJ2-2 and V is TRBV7-2, with 7 bases aligning to TRBD1. V trimming: 5 bases; J trimming: 3 bases; junction bases outside the gene matches: 9. Germline values: CDR1 SGHTA, CDR2 FQGNSA. The CDR3 loop spans 16 amino acids.

The gene calls are TRBV7-3 and TRBJ1-1; 9 nucleotides match TRBD1. CDR1 is SGHTA, CDR2 FQGTGA, per germline. CDR3 length: 14 residues. Trimming cost V 5 bases and J 3 bases; bases outside gene matches: 4. The CDR3 loop reads CASSAGTGYTEAFF. The DNA of the CDR3 is TGTGCCAGCAGCGCTGGGACAGGGTACACTGAAGCTTTCTTT.

The chain's CDR3 is CASSHSRGGYTGELFF. The CDR3 coding sequence is TGCGCCAGCAGCCATTCCAGGGGCGGGTACACCGGGGAGCTGTTTTTT. The gene calls are TRBV4-1 and TRBJ2-2, with TRBD1 as a possible D gene (6 bases). CDR1 is MGHRA, CDR2 YSYEKL, per germline. The CDR3 extends over 16 amino acids. The V end was cut by 3 bases, the J end by 3 bases, with 14 bases between.

The V and J genes are TRBV2 and TRBJ1-4, with D maybe TRBD1 (6 bases). Germline V gene data show CDR1 as SNHLY and CDR2 as FYNNEI. Trimming pared 4 bases from V and 13 bases from J, leaving 19 bases between. This CDR3 is built from 14 residues. The CDR3 DNA sequence: TGTGCCAGCAGTGGGCCCGGGGGGGCGCGAGGACTGTTTTTT. Its translation is CASSGPGGARGLFF.

J is TRBJ1-2 and V is TRBV9, with 11 bases fitting TRBD1. J gave up 9 bases and V 4 bases, and 5 bases lay outside the gene matches. Germline V gene data show CDR1 as SGDLS and CDR2 as YYNGEE. The CDR3 totals 13 residues. CDR3 bases: TGTGCCAGCAGCCGGGACAGGGGGTCGAGCTACACCTTC. As protein: CASSRDRGSSYTF.

The chain is built from TRBV6-6 and TRBJ2-5, with 10 bases that match TRBD2. CDR3 length: 15 residues. V lost 5 bases and J lost 3; bases outside the gene matches: 6. The V gene's germline CDR1 is MNHNY and CDR2 SVGAGI (reference sequence). DNA for the CDR3: TGTGCCAGCAGTCATGGGACTAGCGCCAAAGAGACCCAGTACTTC. The encoded protein is CASSHGTSAKETQYF.

A single count supports this clone. This chain connects TRBV5-6 to TRBJ2-7; a weak D match, TRBD1 (6 bases). In germline, CDR1 is SGHDT, CDR2 YYEEEE. V gave up 4 bases and J gave up 0 bases, with 14 bases separating them. The CDR3 extends over 15 amino acids. The CDR3 nucleotides read TGTGCCAGCAGCATACACGACAGGCTCTCCTACGAGCAGTACTTC. Translating it yields CASSIHDRLSYEQYF.

This sequence joins TRBV19 and TRBJ1-2, with 12 nucleotides matching TRBD1. With V trimmed by 1 base and J by 3 bases, 3 bases remained unmatched. This CDR3 contains 16 residues. Germline V CDR1 and CDR2: LNHDA, SQIVND (reference sequence). For the CDR3, the DNA is TGTGCCAGTAGTATAGTGGGACAGGGGGCGGACTATGGCTACACCTTC. Translated, it gives CASSIVGQGADYGYTF.

For the CDR3, the DNA is TGTGCTAGTGGTTTGGTTTTTCCCTGGGCGGGACAGCAGTTCTTC. This sequence encodes CASGLVFPWAGQQFF. The rearrangement joins TRBV12-5 to TRBJ2-1, with a tentative D call TRBD2 (6 bases). Looked up from germline, CDR1 is LGHNT and CDR2 is FRNRAP. The CDR3 covers 15 residues. Trimming removed 0 bases at V and 11 bases at J, with 17 bases between.

J is TRBJ2-7 and V is TRBV10-1; TRBD2 is a possible D gene (5 bases). The CDR3 length is 14 residues. V lost 6 bases and J 2 bases, leaving 14 bases between the germline ends. CDR1 and CDR2 (germline): WNHNN, SYGVQD (reference sequence). CDR3 protein: CASSYGLPPYEQYF. CDR3 in DNA: TGCGCCAGCAGCTACGGACTGCCTCCCTACGAGCAGTACTTC.

The rearrangement joins TRBV27 to TRBJ2-3, with a tentative D call TRBD2 (5 bases). This CDR3 is built from 15 residues. V was cut by 5 bases and J by 1 base, with 13 bases left in between. CDR1 is MNHEY, CDR2 SMNVEV, per germline (reference sequence). The CDR3 DNA reads as TGTGCCAGCAGTCCGTACTCCGGGGGCACAGATACGCAGTATTTT. This gives the protein CASSPYSGGTDTQYF.

The V call is TRBV7-8, the J call TRBJ2-1; 7 nucleotides align to TRBD2. There are 14 residues in the CDR3. V lost 3 bases to trimming and J lost 9 bases; unmatched junction nucleotides: 8. The germline V gene has CDR1 SGHVS and CDR2 FQNEAQ. The CDR3 is CASSFTREGGEQFF. As DNA, the CDR3 is TGTGCCAGCAGCTTTACCAGGGAGGGAGGTGAGCAGTTCTTC.

This clone was observed a few times. The V call is TRBV5-6, the J call TRBJ2-3; weak D call: TRBD1 (6 bases). Trimming cost V 0 bases and J 3 bases, with 14 bases left between them. Germline V gene sequence: CDR1 SGHDT, CDR2 YYEEEE. The CDR3 sequence is 16 residues long. The CDR3 region has the DNA TGTGCCAGCAGCTTGGGACCCTCAGGGGTGACAGATACGCAGTATTTT. This gives the protein CASSLGPSGVTDTQYF.

The chain recombines TRBV18 with TRBJ2-5; 7 bases line up with TRBD1. Germline values: CDR1 KGHSH, CDR2 LQKENI. Losses at the gene ends were 4 bases for V and 3 bases for J; bases not matched to a gene: 8. The CDR3 sequence is 15 residues long. The CDR3 DNA follows: TGTGCCAGCTCACGGAAAGATACAGGGGAAGAGACCCAGTACTTC. Translating it yields CASSRKDTGEETQYF.

The chain is built from TRBV18 and TRBJ1-6, with TRBD1 matching 7 bases. CDR3 length: 17 residues. V lost 6 bases, J lost 0 bases, and 8 bases stayed unmatched. Germline V gene data show CDR1 as KGHSH and CDR2 as LQKENI. CDR3 residues: CASSTTTGSSYNSPLHF. The CDR3 region has the DNA TGTGCCAGCTCCACCACGACAGGGAGCTCCTATAATTCACCCCTCCACTTT.

The gene calls are TRBV4-1 and TRBJ1-5, with a possible D match to TRBD1 (6 bases). Germline V gives CDR1 MGHRA, CDR2 YSYEKL. This CDR3 comprises 15 residues. V shed 4 bases and J shed 6 bases, with 16 bases lying between them. As DNA, the CDR3 is TGCGCCAGCAGCCGACAGGTTTTACCCTCTCAGCCCCAGCATTTT. It specifies CASSRQVLPSQPQHF.

This clone has more than one count but fewer than ten. The chain couples TRBV19 to TRBJ1-1, with D tentatively TRBD1 (5 bases). The V gene lost 5 bases and the J gene lost 0 bases, with 13 bases spanning the gap. The CDR3 contains 15 residues. The V gene's germline CDR1 is LNHDA and CDR2 SQIVND (reference sequence). The CDR3 sequence: CASSPRDLLNTEAFF. CDR3 DNA: TGTGCCAGTAGTCCCCGGGACTTATTGAACACTGAAGCTTTCTTT.